Listed below are T cell receptor beta chains from one sample, sequenced in a study of radiotherapy plus CTLA-4 blockade in lung cancer. Clones were sequenced by immunoSEQ multiplex PCR, and TCRdb holds only the in-frame ones, with some missing. Of some 66,000 clones detected, around 81% appear once; the ten largest clones hold less than 5%. Here the sequenced sample was peripheral blood, taken from a patient treated with radiotherapy plus ipilimumab. The receptors derive from a human donor with non-small cell lung cancer who had a partial response to radiotherapy plus ipilimumab. Each CDR3 is given without its conserved first and last residue. Rows may omit the clone size; those that give it use once, few, many or a size class.

TRBV6-4	NA	TRBJ2-1	ASSAGTTANEQF
TRBV29-1	NA	TRBJ1-2	SGGQTGKGYT
TRBV11-2	NA	TRBJ2-1	ASSVSGSSSYNEQF
TRBV15	NA	TRBJ1-5	ATSREQDQPQH
TRBV5-1	NA	TRBJ2-1	ASSLAGDSPNEQF
TRBV2	NA	TRBJ2-7	ASRDRGHEQY
TRBV18	NA	TRBJ1-1	ASSPRAGTEAF
TRBV30	NA	TRBJ1-4	AWIHGQGANEKLF
TRBV28	NA	TRBJ1-1	ATWARQGGTEAF
TRBV10-3	NA	TRBJ1-4	AISADRAANEKLF
TRBV19	NA	TRBJ2-1	ASSIEASYEQF
TRBV28	NA	TRBJ2-6	ASSSTGAGANVLT
TRBV2	NA	TRBJ1-2	ASRPRGTGNGYT
TRBV19	once	TRBJ1-1	ASSPPGTRGYAF
TRBV7-3	NA	TRBJ2-7	ASSLTGGVEQY
TRBV6-5	NA	TRBJ1-2	ASNDPGVGYT
TRBV28	NA	TRBJ1-1	ASSLGPRANTEAF
TRBV28	NA	TRBJ1-2	ASTIKSNFRGYT
TRBV19	NA	TRBJ1-5	ATAERRGTGQPQH
TRBV7-6	NA	TRBJ2-7	ASSPRGGIYEQY
TRBV30	NA	TRBJ2-1	AWTARDREINEQF
TRBV29-1	NA	TRBJ2-1	SGAGTSVLGEQF
TRBV5-4	NA	TRBJ2-5	ASSLGSGSAGETQY
TRBV6-5	NA	TRBJ1-5	ASSFRTGDQPQH
TRBV27	NA	TRBJ2-2	ASSSPPRQVGGELF
TRBV27	NA	TRBJ2-7	ASSLSGQAGEQY
TRBV5-5	few	TRBJ2-3	ASSLDRGSTDTQY